The sequence of this T cell receptor (beta chain) was determined in a study of T cell responses to AZD1222 COVID-19 vaccine. Study-level information: The study pooled second doses at about 4 or about 12 weeks. Study results and caveats: Distributed over spike, vaccine-associated CD4 TCRs predominated at 160-218 and 743-854. AZD1222 recipients seropositive at baseline numbered only six or seven.

This CDR3 is built from 13 residues. Germline V gives CDR1 SGHRS, CDR2 YFSETQ. The V end was cut by 4 bases, the J end by 5 bases, with 12 bases between. The method was immunoSEQ multiplex PCR; TCRdb's version includes in-frame clones alone and lacks a portion of them. The data show 100,000 to 150,000 clones, 75% to 95% seen once. Concerning this clone itself: Antigen specificity is unknown.

This receptor was taken from an adult in good health. Source: peripheral blood, taken on day 0 of AZD1222 vaccination. This chain uses TRBV5-1 with TRBJ1-1, with D possibly TRBD1 on 5 matching bases. The CDR3 sequence is CASSSWGGTEAFF. For the CDR3, the DNA is TGCGCCAGCAGCAGCTGGGGGGGGACTGAAGCTTTCTTT.